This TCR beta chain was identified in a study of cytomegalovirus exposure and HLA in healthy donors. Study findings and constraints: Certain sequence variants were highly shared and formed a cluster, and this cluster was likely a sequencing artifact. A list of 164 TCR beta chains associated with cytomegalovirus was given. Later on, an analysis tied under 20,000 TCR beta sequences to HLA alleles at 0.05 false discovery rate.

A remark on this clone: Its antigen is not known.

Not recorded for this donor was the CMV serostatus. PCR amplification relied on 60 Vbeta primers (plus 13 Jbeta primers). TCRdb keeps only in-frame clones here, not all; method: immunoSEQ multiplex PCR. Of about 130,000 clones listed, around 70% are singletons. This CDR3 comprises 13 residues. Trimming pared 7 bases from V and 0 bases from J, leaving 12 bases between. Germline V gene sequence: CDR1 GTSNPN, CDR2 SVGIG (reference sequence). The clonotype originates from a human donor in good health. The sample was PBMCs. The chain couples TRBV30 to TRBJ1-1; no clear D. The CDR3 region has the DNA TGTGCCTTCCGACGGGGTATGAACACTGAAGCTTTCTTT. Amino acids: CAFRRGMNTEAFF.